This entry lists 32 T cell receptor beta chains sequenced from one sample in a study of cytomegalovirus exposure and HLA in healthy donors. PCR amplification relied on 60 Vbeta primers (plus 13 Jbeta primers). TCRdb keeps only in-frame clones here, not all; method: immunoSEQ multiplex PCR. The table has approximately 160,000 clones, 65% to 70% seen once. The sample was PBMCs. Receptor source: a woman aged 18-29 years in good health and CMV-seropositive.

The rearrangement uses TRBV10-2 and TRBJ2-7; possibly TRBD1 for D (5 bases). Germline CDR1 WSHSY, CDR2 SAAADI. The CDR3 spans 12 residues. The V end lost 6 bases, the J end lost 3 bases, and 9 bases lay between the germline ends. The DNA of the CDR3 is TGCGCCAGCAGCTACGACAGCTACGAGCAGTACTTC. It encodes CASSYDSYEQYF.

This chain links TRBV7-9 with TRBJ1-1; 9 bases are a match to TRBD1. Germline V lookup: CDR1 SEHNR, CDR2 FQNEAQ (reference sequence). The V and J ends lost 2 bases and 9 bases, in that order; junction bases with no gene match: 19. This CDR3 comprises 18 residues. CDR3 nucleotide sequence: TGTGCCAGCAGCTTATTAACAGGGGGCGCCAGACGGCGGCGGCAAGCTTTCTTT. It specifies CASSLLTGGARRRRQAFF.

The chain links TRBV28 to TRBJ1-2; D is possibly TRBD1 (5 bases). The CDR3 extends over 13 amino acids. With 1 base removed from V and 6 bases from J, the gap between germline ends came to 9 bases. The germline gives CDR1 MDHEN, CDR2 SYDVKM. The CDR3 region has the DNA TGTGCCAGCAGTTTATTGCGGGGGAATGGCTACACCTTC. Its translation: CASSLLRGNGYTF.

The sample holds one count of this clone. This chain connects TRBV27 to TRBJ1-5; D gene unclear. The CDR3 is 15 amino acids. Trimming took off 2 bases at V and 0 bases at J, with 8 bases between the two ends. Germline assignment: CDR1 MNHEY and CDR2 SMNVEV (reference sequence). The CDR3 loop reads CASSLEWASNQPQHF. The CDR3 nucleotides read TGTGCCAGCAGTTTAGAATGGGCTAGCAATCAGCCCCAGCATTTT.

The V call is TRBV28, the J call TRBJ1-2; the D is unclear. V was clipped by 1 base and J by 7 bases, with 4 bases between them. From germline, CDR1 is MDHEN and CDR2 SYDVKM. This CDR3 region has 11 residues. Written as DNA, the CDR3 is TGTGCCAGCAGTTTATCAGTTGGCTACACCTTC. Its protein is CASSLSVGYTF.

This clone was detected only a few times. The chain recombines TRBV6-4 with TRBJ1-1, with D possibly TRBD1 on 6 matching bases. Germline values: CDR1 MRHNA, CDR2 SNTAGT. This CDR3 comprises 13 residues. The V end was cut by 6 bases, the J end by 2 bases, with 10 bases between. The CDR3, as DNA: TGTGCCAGCAGCGTTGGGGGCAACACTGAAGCTTTCTTT. Its translation: CASSVGGNTEAFF.

The chain couples TRBV30 to TRBJ1-2; 12 nucleotides agree with TRBD1. V shed 5 bases, J shed 4 bases, and the junction held 14 bases outside the gene matches. The germline gives CDR1 GTSNPN, CDR2 SVGIG (reference sequence). The CDR3 runs to 17 residues. CDR3 coding DNA: TGTGCCTGGGACCCGGGACAGGGGGCGCGGGAAGGCTATGGCTACACCTTC. Encoded protein: CAWDPGQGAREGYGYTF.

This chain links TRBV19 with TRBJ2-5; 9 positions agree with TRBD1. Trimming at V came to 5 bases and at J to 4 bases, leaving 8 bases not matched to a gene. This CDR3 contains 15 residues. CDR1 LNHDA and CDR2 SQIVND come from the germline V gene (reference sequence). CDR3 loop: CASSPRDRARETQYF. Written as DNA, the CDR3 is TGTGCCAGTAGTCCCCGGGACAGGGCCCGAGAGACCCAGTACTTC.

The V gene is TRBV6-5, the J gene TRBJ1-2; no clear D. Germline CDR1 and CDR2: MNHEY and SVGAGI. The CDR3 is 14 residues long. V lost 5 bases and J 7 bases, leaving 17 bases between the germline ends. This CDR3 is CASSITLGSAGYTF. In DNA form, the CDR3 reads TGTGCCAGCAGTATAACCCTGGGGAGCGCTGGCTACACCTTC.

V usage is TRBV7-2 and J usage is TRBJ2-5; 9 bases map to TRBD2. With 5 bases clipped from V and 0 bases from J, the junction kept 4 bases outside the gene matches. CDR3 length: 15 residues. Germline V gene data show CDR1 as SGHTA and CDR2 as FQGNSA. CDR3 coding DNA: TGTGCCAGCAGCCGGACTAGCGCGTACCAAGAGACCCAGTACTTC. Translated: CASSRTSAYQETQYF.

The CDR3 nucleotides are TGCAGCGCCTACATAGGGGATGAGCAGTTCTTC. Protein: CSAYIGDEQFF. The chain has TRBV29-1 and TRBJ2-1; D is perhaps TRBD1 (5 bases). The V gene lost 7 bases and the J gene lost 8 bases, with 12 bases spanning the gap. CDR1 and CDR2 (germline): SQVTM, ANQGSEA. This CDR3 has 11 residues.

The chain has TRBV14 and TRBJ2-1, with 8 positions matching TRBD2. Germline V CDR1 and CDR2: SGHDN, FVKESK. The trim removed 0 bases at V and 15 bases at J, leaving 7 bases unmatched. There are 13 residues in the CDR3. DNA for the CDR3: TGTGCCAGCAGCCAAGATGCCAGCGGGAGAAGGTTCTTC. This gives the protein CASSQDASGRRFF. Drawing the rest from reference TRBV14 and TRBJ2-1, the complete variable domain is EAGVTQFPSHSVIEKGQTVTLRCDPISGHDNLYWYRRVMGKEIKFLLHFVKESKQDESGMPNNRFLAERTGGTYSTLKVQPAELEDSGVYFCASSQDASGRRFFGPGTRLTVL.

The gene calls are TRBV5-1 and TRBJ2-7, with TRBD1 identical over 8 bases. Unmatched junction bases numbered 5, after V lost 3 bases and J lost 0 bases. The CDR3 extends over 15 amino acids. The germline CDR1 and CDR2 sequences are SGHRS and YFSETQ. The CDR3 DNA reads TGCGCCAGCAGCTACGGACAGGGAGTCTCCTACGAGCAGTACTTC. As protein: CASSYGQGVSYEQYF.

This clone was recorded a few times. The chain employs TRBV7-2 and TRBJ2-5; perhaps TRBD2 as D (5 bases). The CDR3 has 13 amino acids. From germline, CDR1 is SGHTA and CDR2 FQGNSA. The ends were cut back, 4 bases at V and 2 bases at J, with 8 bases in the middle. In nucleotides, the CDR3 is TGTGCCAGCAGCTCTCGGGGTCAAGAGACCCAGTACTTC. It codes for CASSSRGQETQYF. Combining the CDR3 with reference TRBV7-2 and TRBJ2-5 gives the whole variable domain GAGVSQSPSNKVTEKGKDVELRCDPISGHTALYWYRQSLGQGLEFLIYFQGNSAPDKSGLPSDRFSAERTGGSVSTLTIQRTQQEDSAVYLCASSSRGQETQYFGPGTRLLVL.

V is TRBV27 and J is TRBJ2-3, with D perhaps matching TRBD2 (6 bases). CDR1 is MNHEY, CDR2 SMNVEV, per germline (reference sequence). The CDR3 length is 15 residues. Trimming removed 1 base at V and 1 base at J, with 9 bases between. The CDR3: CASSLLWEGTDTQYF. The CDR3, as DNA: TGTGCCAGCAGTTTATTGTGGGAGGGCACAGATACGCAGTATTTT.

The rearrangement links TRBV6-5 to TRBJ2-7; the D gene is possibly TRBD2 (6 bases). The length of the CDR3 is 13 residues. Trimming shortened V by 6 bases and J by 6 bases, and 15 bases separated the two germline ends. Germline-derived CDR1 and CDR2 are MNHEY and SVGAGI. The CDR3 sequence: CASRSGLGGEQYF. The CDR3 region has the DNA TGTGCCAGCAGATCGGGACTCGGGGGCGAGCAGTACTTC.

The table lists this clone with a count of one. This sequence joins TRBV28 and TRBJ1-2; 8 nucleotides align to TRBD1. The germline V gene encodes CDR1 MDHEN and CDR2 SYDVKM. The CDR3 is made up of 15 amino acids. Losses at the gene ends were 2 bases for V and 6 bases for J; bases not matched to a gene: 8. Here the CDR3 reads CASSLRGQERNGYTF. Written as DNA, the CDR3 is TGTGCCAGCAGTTTACGGGGACAGGAAAGGAATGGCTACACCTTC.

V usage is TRBV23-1 and J usage is TRBJ1-1; 7 positions agree with TRBD1. TRBV23-1 falls under the ORF class, with uncertain function. The junction had 10 bases not matched to a gene; V was cut back by 2 bases and J by 4 bases. This CDR3 has 16 residues. Here the CDR3 DNA reads TGCGCCAGCAGTCAACCCGACAGGGAGGTCTGCACTGAAGCTTTCTTT. Amino acid sequence: CASSQPDREVCTEAFF.

The rearrangement links TRBV4-3 to TRBJ1-2; 8 bases are shared with TRBD1. The CDR3 spans 16 residues. J was trimmed by 7 bases and V by 2 bases; bases with no gene match: 12. CDR1 and CDR2 (germline): LGHNA, YSLEER. The CDR3 bases are TGCGCCAGCAGCCAATACCGGGAGAGGACAGGGACTGGCTACACCTTC. Translation gives CASSQYRERTGTGYTF.

Turning to this clone: At the DNA level, this CDR3 is encoded by other sequences in the same sample as well. The rearrangement uses TRBV5-1 and TRBJ2-7; no clear D. Germline loops: CDR1 SGHRS, CDR2 YFSETQ. The CDR3 sequence is 12 residues long. V lost 0 bases to trimming and J lost 4 bases, with 5 bases between them. The CDR3 nucleotides read TGCGCCAGCAGCTTGGGCGGTTACGAGCAGTACTTC. Translating gives CASSLGGYEQYF.

This clone was seen only a few times. The CDR3: CSAVTDTQYF. The CDR3 DNA sequence: TGCAGTGCCGTTACAGATACGCAGTATTTT. The chain recombines TRBV20-1 with TRBJ2-3; D gene unclear. Trimming shortened V by 6 bases and J by 3 bases, and 4 bases separated the two germline ends. The CDR3 length is 10 residues. Per the germline V gene, CDR1 is DFQATT and CDR2 is SNEGSKA (reference sequence).

This chain connects TRBV19 to TRBJ2-7, with D perhaps TRBD1 (5 bases). CDR3 length: 16 amino acids. V lost 6 bases and J 3 bases, leaving 21 bases between the germline ends. Per the germline V gene, CDR1 is LNHDA and CDR2 is SQIVND (reference sequence). The DNA of the CDR3 is TGTGCCAGTAGAGTGGGGCACGATGGGCAAGGCTACGAGCAGTACTTC. Translated: CASRVGHDGQGYEQYF.

The chain has TRBV11-1 and TRBJ1-1; D ambiguous. V lost 3 bases and J lost 5, with 10 bases in between. This CDR3 has 13 amino acids. Germline CDR1 SGHAT, CDR2 FQDESV (reference sequence). CDR3 in amino acids: CASSFRGLTEAFF. CDR3 in DNA: TGTGCCAGCAGCTTTCGGGGTTTGACTGAAGCTTTCTTT. Together with reference TRBV11-1 and TRBJ1-1, the CDR3 gives the full variable domain: EAEVAQSPRYKITEKSQAVAFWCDPISGHATLYWYRQILGQGPELLVQFQDESVVDDSQLPKDRFSAERLKGVDSTLKIQPAELGDSAMYLCASSFRGLTEAFFGQGTRLTVV.

Written as DNA, the CDR3 is TGTGCCAGCAGTTACGCAGGGAAAGGTTACGAGCAGTACTTC. It yields the protein CASSYAGKGYEQYF. The chain couples TRBV6-5 to TRBJ2-5; weak D call: TRBD1 (5 bases). The J call could be wrong; TRBJ2-7 is a better fit for the DNA end. CDR3 size: 14 residues. Germline V lookup: CDR1 MNHEY, CDR2 SVGAGI.

The CDR3 DNA sequence: TGTGCCACCAGCAGAGTTGGGGGGAGGACCTACAATGAGCAGTTCTTC. Its translation is CATSRVGGRTYNEQFF. The chain recombines TRBV15 with TRBJ2-1, with D possibly being TRBD2 (6 bases). CDR1 LNHNV and CDR2 YYDKDF come from the germline V gene (reference sequence). Trimming removed 1 base at V and 2 bases at J, with 12 bases between. The CDR3 sequence is 16 residues long.

This chain uses TRBV5-4 with TRBJ2-4; 7 bases match TRBD2. The V segment lost 0 bases and the J segment 5 bases; nucleotides outside the gene matches: 5. Per the germline V gene, CDR1 is SGHNT and CDR2 is YYREEE (reference sequence). CDR3 size: 15 residues. The CDR3 DNA sequence: TGTGCCAGCAGCTTGGGGCAGGGAGGGGAAAACATTCAGTACTTC. It is translated as CASSLGQGGENIQYF.

This clone was seen more than once but under ten times. The chain combines TRBV13 with TRBJ2-7; D call uncertain. Per germline, CDR1 PRHDT and CDR2 FYEKMQ (reference sequence). The CDR3 spans 13 residues. V gave up 4 bases and J gave up 5 bases, with 12 bases separating them. CDR3 region: CASSSTLEDEQYF. The CDR3 DNA reads TGTGCCAGCAGCTCGACTCTGGAAGACGAGCAGTACTTC. The whole variable domain, remainder taken from reference TRBV13 and TRBJ2-7, is AAGVIQSPRHLIKEKRETATLKCYPIPRHDTVYWYQQGPGQDPQFLISFYEKMQSDKGSIPDRFSAQQFSDYHSELNMSSLELGDSALYFCASSSTLEDEQYFGPGTRLTVT.

This clone was seen only a few times. The CDR3 sequence: CASTMLGTVETQYF. CDR3 in DNA: TGTGCCAGCACGATGCTTGGAACAGTGGAGACCCAGTACTTC. V and J are TRBV7-6 and TRBJ2-5, with no clear D. The CDR3 sequence is 14 residues long. Trimming left V 7 bases short and J 5 bases short, with 17 bases between. CDR1 is SGHVS and CDR2 is FNYEAQ in the germline V gene.

This clone was observed a few times. V is TRBV5-1 and J is TRBJ2-1; 8 positions match TRBD2. The germline V gene has CDR1 SGHRS and CDR2 YFSETQ. The CDR3 contains 16 residues. Losses at the gene ends were 4 bases for V and 3 bases for J; bases not matched to a gene: 9. In DNA, the CDR3 is TGCGCCAGCAGCCCCGAGCGGGGGCGCGTCTACAATGAGCAGTTCTTC. This gives the protein CASSPERGRVYNEQFF.

This clone was recorded a few times. The V gene is TRBV4-1, the J gene TRBJ2-1, with TRBD2 matching over 9 bases. Germline V lookup: CDR1 MGHRA, CDR2 YSYEKL. The CDR3 has 14 amino acids. V lost 8 bases, J lost 2 bases, and 4 bases stayed unmatched. DNA of the CDR3: TGCGCCAGCCTCGCGGGGGGGCCCTACAATGAGCAGTTCTTC. The encoded protein is CASLAGGPYNEQFF.

The genes are TRBV30 and TRBJ1-1; TRBD1 matches at 7 bases. Trimming removed 5 bases from V and 2 bases from J; junction bases left unmatched: 5. The CDR3 has 13 amino acids. Germline values: CDR1 GTSNPN, CDR2 SVGIG (reference sequence). The CDR3 reads CAWGTGVNTEAFF. The CDR3 region has the DNA TGTGCCTGGGGTACAGGGGTTAACACTGAAGCTTTCTTT.

The chain couples TRBV19 to TRBJ2-2, with TRBD1 matching 10 bases. The CDR3 is 16 amino acids. Germline assignment: CDR1 LNHDA and CDR2 SQIVND (reference sequence). With V trimmed by 7 bases and J by 4 bases, 9 bases remained unmatched. For the CDR3, the DNA is TGTGCCAGTACCCCTGGGGACAGGGGACGCACCGGGGAGCTGTTTTTT. Its protein product is CASTPGDRGRTGELFF.